The 18 T cell receptor beta chains below all came from one sample that was sequenced in a study of blood T cell repertoires in COVID-19. Assay: immunoSEQ multiplex PCR; the TCRdb copy retains only in-frame clones and omits some. The sample shows approximately 260,000 clones, approximately 84% of them seen only once. The sequenced sample was PBMCs or T cells enriched from blood (not recorded which). These receptors were taken from a middle-aged man who had recovered from COVID-19.

The chain carries TRBV5-4 and TRBJ1-3; D not resolved. In germline, CDR1 is SGHNT, CDR2 YYREEE (reference sequence). V was cut by 7 bases and J by 0 bases, with 8 bases left in between. CDR3 length equals 13 residues. In DNA form, the CDR3 reads TGTGCCAGCGGGAGTTTCTCTGGAAACACCATATATTTT. It translates to CASGSFSGNTIYF.

CDR3 sequence (DNA): TGCGCCAGCAGCTTGGCCCGCGGGTTCTATGGCTACACCTTC. It yields the protein CASSLARGFYGYTF. The chain carries TRBV5-1 and TRBJ1-2, with no clear D. The CDR3 has 14 residues. The germline V gene encodes CDR1 SGHRS and CDR2 YFSETQ. Trimming took off 0 bases at V and 4 bases at J, with 10 bases between the two ends.

The chain recombines TRBV12-3 or TRBV12-4 with TRBJ1-5; D is uncertain. The CDR3 consists of 12 residues. V shed 7 bases and J shed 1 base, with 5 bases lying between them. CDR3 sequence: CASKTSNQPQHF. CDR3 DNA sequence: TGTGCCAGCAAAACAAGCAATCAGCCCCAGCATTTT.

V and J are TRBV7-9 and TRBJ2-7; 14 nucleotides agree with TRBD2. CDR1 SEHNR and CDR2 FQNEAQ come from the germline V gene (reference sequence). The junction had 11 bases not matched to a gene; V was cut back by 2 bases and J by 2 bases. The CDR3 runs to 19 residues. CDR3 sequence: CASSLPQGGLAGAPYEQYF. The CDR3 nucleotides are TGTGCCAGCAGCTTACCCCAAGGGGGACTAGCGGGAGCCCCCTACGAGCAGTACTTC.

V gene TRBV7-2 combines with J gene TRBJ2-5; D is perhaps TRBD2 (6 bases). Trimming removed 5 bases at V and 3 bases at J, with 16 bases between. The CDR3 is 15 residues long. CDR1 SGHTA and CDR2 FQGNSA come from the germline V gene. The CDR3 is CASSQRLGGEETQYF. DNA for the CDR3: TGTGCCAGCAGCCAACGACTGGGGGGAGAAGAGACCCAGTACTTC.

The V call is TRBV28, the J call TRBJ2-1; 10 nucleotides match TRBD2. The CDR3 sequence is 16 residues long. With 5 bases clipped from V and 14 bases from J, the junction kept 18 bases outside the gene matches. CDR1 and CDR2 from the germline V gene are MDHEN and SYDVKM. The CDR3 protein is CASSPRSGSGRGAEFF. The CDR3, as DNA: TGTGCCAGCAGTCCAAGGTCAGGGAGCGGGAGGGGGGCGGAGTTCTTC.

This clone occurred once. Other DNA sequences in this sample translate to the same CDR3. V is TRBV28 and J is TRBJ1-2; D uncertain. V was shortened by 2 bases and J by 0 bases, with 7 bases between the two germline ends. This CDR3 is 14 amino acids long. The germline V gene has CDR1 MDHEN and CDR2 SYDVKM. DNA for the CDR3: TGTGCCAGCAGTTTAGGCCAGACTAACTATGGCTACACCTTC. It translates to CASSLGQTNYGYTF.

This clone turned up a few times. The genes are TRBV14 and TRBJ2-6, with D unresolved. Per germline, CDR1 SGHDN and CDR2 FVKESK. The CDR3 has 18 amino acids. Between the trimmed V and J ends, which lost 0 bases and 5 bases, there was a span of 17 bases. The CDR3 DNA reads TGTGCCAGCAGCCAAGATGTAGTACGCGTTCGTAGGGCCAACGTCCTGACTTTC. Amino acid sequence: CASSQDVVRVRRANVLTF.

This clone was seen a few times. V is TRBV30 and J is TRBJ2-3; 14 bases fit TRBD2. This CDR3 has 16 amino acids. Looked up from germline, CDR1 is GTSNPN and CDR2 is SVGIG (reference sequence). With 3 bases clipped from V and 4 bases from J, the junction kept 6 bases outside the gene matches. The CDR3 DNA reads TGTGCCTGGAGCCCTGGGACTAGCGGGGGTCCAGATACGCAGTATTTT. Translation gives CAWSPGTSGGPDTQYF.

CDR3: CASSLIRDRAGEAFF. DNA of the CDR3: TGTGCCAGCAGTCTCATCCGGGACAGGGCTGGGGAAGCTTTCTTT. The V call is TRBV5-4, the J call TRBJ1-1, with 9 bases matching TRBD1. This CDR3 comprises 15 residues. V lost 5 bases to trimming and J lost 8 bases; unmatched junction nucleotides: 13. CDR1 is SGHNT, CDR2 YYREEE, per germline (reference sequence). Based on the CDR3 plus reference TRBV5-4 and TRBJ1-1, the full variable domain is ETGVTQSPTHLIKTRGQQVTLRCSSQSGHNTVSWYQQALGQGPQFIFQYYREEENGRGNFPPRFSGLQFPNYSSELNVNALELDDSALYLCASSLIRDRAGEAFFGQGTRLTVV.

DNA for the CDR3: TGTGCCAGCAGCTACCGGAGAGAAGCTTTCTTT. Residues: CASSYRREAFF. V gene TRBV5-6 combines with J gene TRBJ1-1; the D is unclear. V gave up 3 bases and J gave up 8 bases, with 8 bases separating them. The CDR3 spans 11 residues. The germline V gene encodes CDR1 SGHDT and CDR2 YYEEEE.

The chain joins TRBV11-3 to TRBJ2-1, with 12 bases matching TRBD2. The J segment lost 15 bases and the V segment lost 0 bases, leaving 9 bases of the junction unmatched. CDR1 is SGHNT, CDR2 YENEEA, per germline. This CDR3 spans 15 amino acids. CDR3 sequence reads: CASSLDPLAGGPPFF. The DNA for the CDR3 is TGTGCCAGCAGCTTAGATCCGCTAGCGGGAGGGCCACCGTTCTTC. The full variable domain, rest sourced from reference TRBV11-3 and TRBJ2-1, is EAGVVQSPRYKIIEKKQPVAFWCNPISGHNTLYWYLQNLGQGPELLIRYENEEAVDDSQLPKDRFSAERLKGVDSTLKIQPAELGDSAVYLCASSLDPLAGGPPFFGPGTRLTVL.

The chain couples TRBV5-1 to TRBJ2-3; 7 bases align to TRBD2. The V and J ends lost 6 bases and 5 bases, in that order; junction bases with no gene match: 9. There are 14 residues in the CDR3. Germline CDR1 is SGHRS and CDR2 is YFSETQ. The CDR3: CASTTTSVVDTQYF. CDR3 nucleotide sequence: TGCGCCAGCACTACTACTAGCGTAGTAGATACGCAGTATTTT. Full variable domain (outside the CDR3, taken from reference TRBV5-1 and TRBJ2-3): KAGVTQTPRYLIKTRGQQVTLSCSPISGHRSVSWYQQTPGQGLQFLFEYFSETQRNKGNFPGRFSGRQFSNSRSEMNVSTLELGDSALYLCASTTTSVVDTQYFGPGTRLTVL.

The genes are TRBV5-1 and TRBJ1-5; no firm D call. From germline, CDR1 is SGHRS and CDR2 YFSETQ. This CDR3 is built from 15 residues. Between the trimmed V and J ends, which lost 4 bases and 0 bases, there was a span of 11 bases. DNA for the CDR3: TGCGCCAGCAGCGTCGGGTCTTCTAGCAATCAGCCCCAGCATTTT. As protein: CASSVGSSSNQPQHF.

CDR3: CASSSLPGDRPSYEQYF. CDR3 DNA: TGTGCCAGCAGCTCCCTTCCCGGGGATCGACCCTCCTACGAGCAGTACTTC. The chain carries TRBV7-3 and TRBJ2-7; TRBD2 is a possible D gene (5 bases). Trimming removed 4 bases from V and 0 bases from J, with 19 bases in between. Germline CDR1 SGHTA, CDR2 FQGTGA. The length of the CDR3 is 17 residues.

The chain has TRBV29-1 and TRBJ1-2, with TRBD1 matching 11 bases. Germline V gives CDR1 SQVTM, CDR2 ANQGSEA. V trimming: 3 bases; J trimming: 0 bases; junction bases outside the gene matches: 6. The CDR3 has 16 amino acids. CDR3 sequence reads: CSVDGTGGKTNYGYTF. CDR3 nucleotides: TGCAGCGTTGATGGGACAGGGGGAAAAACTAACTATGGCTACACCTTC.

This chain links TRBV19 with TRBJ2-1; TRBD2 aligns across 7 bases. This CDR3 is built from 16 residues. The germline CDR1 and CDR2 sequences are LNHDA and SQIVND (reference sequence). Germline trimming cut 4 bases from V and 6 bases from J; bases unmatched to any gene: 12. DNA of the CDR3: TGTGCCAGTAGTAAATCTAGTGGAGGGGAGGGCAATGAGCAGTTCTTC. It encodes CASSKSSGGEGNEQFF.

V is TRBV28 and J is TRBJ1-2; 7 bases line up with TRBD1. V was pared by 8 bases and J by 4 bases, with 10 bases of the junction left unmatched. The CDR3 length is 14 residues. Germline CDR1 MDHEN, CDR2 SYDVKM. The CDR3 bases are TGTGCCAGCCTCCCGGGACAGCGGGCCTATGGCTACACCTTC. It yields the protein CASLPGQRAYGYTF.